Here is one T cell receptor beta chain with its context. Its antigen is still unknown. Over chemoradiotherapy, repertoires were sampled more than once. The entry originates in a study of chemoradiotherapy in HPV16-positive cancers. Whole-study context: Candidate HPV-specific clones and shared TCR motifs came from two HPV16-positive patients. Broader study findings: The functional HPV-specific definition rests on just a couple of HPV16-positive patients. During treatment, candidate HPV-specific clones and E7-related motifs expanded in tumor.

Germline-derived CDR1 and CDR2 are SQVTM and ANQGSEA. The CDR3 runs to 13 residues. V lost 1 base, J lost 0 bases, and 6 bases lay in between. TCRdb keeps only in-frame clones here, not all; method: immunoSEQ multiplex PCR. This table has about 33,000 clones, approximately 90% appearing once. Sequences were derived from blood, sampled from a patient who underwent chemoradiotherapy. The V and J genes are TRBV29-1 and TRBJ1-2; tentatively, D is TRBD1 (5 bases). This TCR was recovered from a human donor with HPV-associated anogenital cancer. CDR3 DNA sequence: TGCAGCGTTGAAGGGACAACTAACTATGGCTACACCTTC. Its translation is CSVEGTTNYGYTF.